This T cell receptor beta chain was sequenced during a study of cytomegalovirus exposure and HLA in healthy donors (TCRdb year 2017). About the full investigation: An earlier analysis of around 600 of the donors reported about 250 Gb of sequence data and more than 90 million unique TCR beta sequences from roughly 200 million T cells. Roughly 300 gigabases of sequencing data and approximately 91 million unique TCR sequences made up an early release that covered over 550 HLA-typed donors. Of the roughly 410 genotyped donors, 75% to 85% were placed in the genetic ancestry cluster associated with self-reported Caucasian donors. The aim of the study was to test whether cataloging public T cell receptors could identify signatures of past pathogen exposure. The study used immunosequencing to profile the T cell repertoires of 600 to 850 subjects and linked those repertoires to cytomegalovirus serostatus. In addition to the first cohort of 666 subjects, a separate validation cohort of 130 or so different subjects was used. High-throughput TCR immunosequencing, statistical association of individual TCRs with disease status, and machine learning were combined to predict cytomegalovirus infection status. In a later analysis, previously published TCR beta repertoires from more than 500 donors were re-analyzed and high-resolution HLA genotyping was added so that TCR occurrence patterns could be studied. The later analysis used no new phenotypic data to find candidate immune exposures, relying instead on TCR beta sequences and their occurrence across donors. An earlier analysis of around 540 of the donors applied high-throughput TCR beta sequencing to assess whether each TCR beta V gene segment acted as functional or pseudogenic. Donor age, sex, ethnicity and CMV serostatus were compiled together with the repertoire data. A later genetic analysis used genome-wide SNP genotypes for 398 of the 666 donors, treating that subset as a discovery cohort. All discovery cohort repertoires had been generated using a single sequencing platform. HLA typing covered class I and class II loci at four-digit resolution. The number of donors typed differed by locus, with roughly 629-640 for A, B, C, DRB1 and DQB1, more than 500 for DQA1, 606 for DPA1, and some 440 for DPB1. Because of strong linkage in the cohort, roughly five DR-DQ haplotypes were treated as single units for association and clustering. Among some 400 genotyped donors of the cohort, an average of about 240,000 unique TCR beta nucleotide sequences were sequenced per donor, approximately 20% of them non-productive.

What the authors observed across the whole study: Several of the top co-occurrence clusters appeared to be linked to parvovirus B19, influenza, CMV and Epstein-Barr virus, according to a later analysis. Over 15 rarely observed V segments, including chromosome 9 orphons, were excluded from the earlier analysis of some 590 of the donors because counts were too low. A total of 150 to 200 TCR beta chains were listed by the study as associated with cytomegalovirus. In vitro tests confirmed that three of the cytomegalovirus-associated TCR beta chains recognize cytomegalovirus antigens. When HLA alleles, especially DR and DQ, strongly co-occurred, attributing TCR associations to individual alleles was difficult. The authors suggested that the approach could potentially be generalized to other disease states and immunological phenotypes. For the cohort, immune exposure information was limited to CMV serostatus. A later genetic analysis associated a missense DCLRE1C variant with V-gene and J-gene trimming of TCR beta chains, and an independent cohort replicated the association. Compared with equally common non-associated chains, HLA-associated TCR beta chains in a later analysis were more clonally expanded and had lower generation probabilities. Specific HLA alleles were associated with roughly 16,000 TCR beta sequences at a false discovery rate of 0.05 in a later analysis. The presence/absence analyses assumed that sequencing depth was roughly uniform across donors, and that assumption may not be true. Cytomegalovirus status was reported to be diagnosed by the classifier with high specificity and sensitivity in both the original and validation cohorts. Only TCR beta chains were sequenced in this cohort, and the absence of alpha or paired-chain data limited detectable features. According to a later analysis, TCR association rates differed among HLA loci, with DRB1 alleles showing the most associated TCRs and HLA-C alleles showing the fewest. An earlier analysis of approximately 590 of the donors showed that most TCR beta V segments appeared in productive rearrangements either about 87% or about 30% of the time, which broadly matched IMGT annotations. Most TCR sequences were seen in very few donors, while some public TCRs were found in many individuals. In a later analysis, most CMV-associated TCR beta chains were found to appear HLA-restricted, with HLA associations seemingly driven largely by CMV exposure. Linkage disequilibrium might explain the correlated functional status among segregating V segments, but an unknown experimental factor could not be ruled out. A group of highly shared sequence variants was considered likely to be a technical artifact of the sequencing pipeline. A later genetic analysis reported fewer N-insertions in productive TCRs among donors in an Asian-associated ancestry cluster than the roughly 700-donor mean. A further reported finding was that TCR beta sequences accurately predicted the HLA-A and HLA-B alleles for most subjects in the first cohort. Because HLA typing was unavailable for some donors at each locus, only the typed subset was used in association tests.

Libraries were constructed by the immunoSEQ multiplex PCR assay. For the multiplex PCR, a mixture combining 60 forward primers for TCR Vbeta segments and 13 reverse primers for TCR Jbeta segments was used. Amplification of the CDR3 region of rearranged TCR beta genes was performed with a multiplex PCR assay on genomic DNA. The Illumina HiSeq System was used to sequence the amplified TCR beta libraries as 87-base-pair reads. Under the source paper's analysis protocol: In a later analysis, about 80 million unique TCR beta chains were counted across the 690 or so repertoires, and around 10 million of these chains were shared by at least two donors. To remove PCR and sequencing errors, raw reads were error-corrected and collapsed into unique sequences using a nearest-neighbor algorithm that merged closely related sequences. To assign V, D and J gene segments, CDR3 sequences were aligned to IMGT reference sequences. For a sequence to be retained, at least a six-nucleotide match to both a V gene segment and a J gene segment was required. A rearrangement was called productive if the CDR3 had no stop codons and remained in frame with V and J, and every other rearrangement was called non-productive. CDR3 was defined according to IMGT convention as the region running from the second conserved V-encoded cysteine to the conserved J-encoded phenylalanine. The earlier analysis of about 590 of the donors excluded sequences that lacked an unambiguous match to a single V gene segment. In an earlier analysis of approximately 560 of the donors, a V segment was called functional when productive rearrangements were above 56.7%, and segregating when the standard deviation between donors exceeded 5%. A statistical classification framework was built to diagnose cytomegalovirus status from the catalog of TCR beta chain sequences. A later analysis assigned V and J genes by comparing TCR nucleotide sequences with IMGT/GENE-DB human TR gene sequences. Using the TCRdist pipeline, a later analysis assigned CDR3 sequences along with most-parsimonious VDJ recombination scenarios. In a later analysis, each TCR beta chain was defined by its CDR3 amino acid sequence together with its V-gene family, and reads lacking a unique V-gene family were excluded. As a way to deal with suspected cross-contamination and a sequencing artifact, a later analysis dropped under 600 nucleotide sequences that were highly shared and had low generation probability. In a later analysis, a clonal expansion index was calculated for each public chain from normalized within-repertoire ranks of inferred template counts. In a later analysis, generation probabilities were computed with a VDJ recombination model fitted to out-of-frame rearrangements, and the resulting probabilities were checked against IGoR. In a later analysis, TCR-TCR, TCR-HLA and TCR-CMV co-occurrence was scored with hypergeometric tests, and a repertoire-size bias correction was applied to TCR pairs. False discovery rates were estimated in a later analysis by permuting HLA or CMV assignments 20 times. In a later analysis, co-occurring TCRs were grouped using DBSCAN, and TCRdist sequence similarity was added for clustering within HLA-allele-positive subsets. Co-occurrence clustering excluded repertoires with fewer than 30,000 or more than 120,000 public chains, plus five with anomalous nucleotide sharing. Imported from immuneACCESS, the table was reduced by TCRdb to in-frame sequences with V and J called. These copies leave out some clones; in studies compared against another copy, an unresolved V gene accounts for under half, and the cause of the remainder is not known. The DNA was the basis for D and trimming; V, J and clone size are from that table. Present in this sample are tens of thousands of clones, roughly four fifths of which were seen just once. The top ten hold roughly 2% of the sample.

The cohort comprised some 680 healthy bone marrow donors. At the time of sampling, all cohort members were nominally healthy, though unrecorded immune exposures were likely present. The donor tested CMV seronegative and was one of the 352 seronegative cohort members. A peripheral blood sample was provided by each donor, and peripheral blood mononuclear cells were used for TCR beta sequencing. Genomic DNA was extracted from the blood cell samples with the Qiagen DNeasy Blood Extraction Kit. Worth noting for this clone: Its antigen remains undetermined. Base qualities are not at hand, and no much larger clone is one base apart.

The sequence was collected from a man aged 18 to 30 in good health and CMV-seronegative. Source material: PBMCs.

CDR3 sequence: CASSSDRGFEKLFF. In nucleotide form, the sequence is TGTGCCAGCAGCTCCGACAGGGGATTCGAAAAACTGTTTTTT. The chain uses TRBV5-4 and TRBJ1-4, and 8 junctional nucleotides match TRBD1. For CDR1 and CDR2, the germline V gene (reference sequence) lists SGHNT and YYREEE. Taken from cysteine to phenylalanine, the CDR3 has 14 residues. The CDR3 DNA has 42 bases and is translated from base 1. The germline V end is reduced by 3 bases and the J end by 8 bases; junction bases left unmatched: 6. Here the CDR3 is joined to the reference TRBV5-4 and TRBJ1-4 genes, and the full variable domain is: ETGVTQSPTHLIKTRGQQVTLRCSSQSGHNTVSWYQQALGQGPQFIFQYYREEENGRGNFPPRFSGLQFPNYSSELNVNALELDDSALYLCASSSDRGFEKLFFGSGTQLSVL.